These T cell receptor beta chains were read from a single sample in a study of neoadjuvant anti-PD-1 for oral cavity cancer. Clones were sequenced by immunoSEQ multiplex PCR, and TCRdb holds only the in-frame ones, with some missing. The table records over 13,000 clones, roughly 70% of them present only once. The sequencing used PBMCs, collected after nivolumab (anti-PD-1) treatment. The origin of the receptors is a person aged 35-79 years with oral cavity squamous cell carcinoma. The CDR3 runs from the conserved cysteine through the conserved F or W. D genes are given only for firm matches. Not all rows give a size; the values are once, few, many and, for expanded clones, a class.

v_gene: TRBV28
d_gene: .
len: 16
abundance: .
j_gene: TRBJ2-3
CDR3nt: TGTGCCGGGGCCCGAATACAGGGTTTAAGCACAGATACGCAGTATTTT
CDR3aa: CAGARIQGLSTDTQYF

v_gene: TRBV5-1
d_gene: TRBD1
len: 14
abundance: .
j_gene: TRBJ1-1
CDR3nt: TGCGCCAGCAGCCTAGGGACAGGGTGGACTGAAGCTTTCTTT
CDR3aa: CASSLGTGWTEAFF

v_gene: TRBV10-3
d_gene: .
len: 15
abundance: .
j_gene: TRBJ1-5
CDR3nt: TGTGCCATCAGTGAGAACAGGGTACTCAATCAGCCCCAGCATTTT
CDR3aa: CAISENRVLNQPQHF

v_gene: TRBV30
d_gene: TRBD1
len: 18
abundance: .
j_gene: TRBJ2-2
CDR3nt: TGTGCCTGGGCCCCCATAAGACAGGGATGGACGAACACCGGGGAGCTGTTTTTT
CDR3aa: CAWAPIRQGWTNTGELFF

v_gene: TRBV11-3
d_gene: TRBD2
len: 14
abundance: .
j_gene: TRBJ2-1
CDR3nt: TGTGCCAGCAGCTTTACCCGGACTAGTTTTGAGCAGTTCTTC
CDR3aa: CASSFTRTSFEQFF

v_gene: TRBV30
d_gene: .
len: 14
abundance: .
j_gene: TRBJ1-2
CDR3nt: TGTGCCTGGAAATCATGGCGGAGCAACTATGGCTACACCTTC
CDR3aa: CAWKSWRSNYGYTF

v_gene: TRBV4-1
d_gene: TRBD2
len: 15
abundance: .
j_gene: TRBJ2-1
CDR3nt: TGCGCCAGCAGCCAACTAGCGGACCTTTACAATGAGCAGTTCTTC
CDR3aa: CASSQLADLYNEQFF

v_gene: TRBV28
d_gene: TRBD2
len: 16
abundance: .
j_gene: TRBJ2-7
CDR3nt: TGTGCCAGCAGTTTTTCCTTAGCGGGTCTCTCCTACGAGCAGTACTTC
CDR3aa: CASSFSLAGLSYEQYF

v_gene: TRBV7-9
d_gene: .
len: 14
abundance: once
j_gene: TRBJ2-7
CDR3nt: TGTGCCAGCAGCTTACATGGTCTTCTTTACGAGCAGTACTTC
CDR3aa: CASSLHGLLYEQYF

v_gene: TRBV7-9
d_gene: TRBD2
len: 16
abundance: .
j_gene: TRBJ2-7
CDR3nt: TGTGCCAGCAGCTTAGGGGACTATGGGGGCTCCTACGAGCAGTACTTC
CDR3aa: CASSLGDYGGSYEQYF

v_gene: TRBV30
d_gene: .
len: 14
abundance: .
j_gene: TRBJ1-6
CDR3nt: TGTGCCTGGATCGGGGGAAACTATAATTCACCCCTCCACTTT
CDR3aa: CAWIGGNYNSPLHF

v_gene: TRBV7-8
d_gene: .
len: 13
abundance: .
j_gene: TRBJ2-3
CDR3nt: TGTGCCAGCAGCTTAGCGCTAACAGATACGCAGTATTTT
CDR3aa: CASSLALTDTQYF

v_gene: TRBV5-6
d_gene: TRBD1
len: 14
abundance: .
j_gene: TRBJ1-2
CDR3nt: TGTGCCAGCAGCCAACCAGACAGGGCCTATGGCTACACCTTC
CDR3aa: CASSQPDRAYGYTF

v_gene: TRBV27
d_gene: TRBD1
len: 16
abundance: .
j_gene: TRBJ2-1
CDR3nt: TGTGCCAGCAGTTTACTAGGGACAGGGCGATACAATGAGCAGTTCTTC
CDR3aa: CASSLLGTGRYNEQFF

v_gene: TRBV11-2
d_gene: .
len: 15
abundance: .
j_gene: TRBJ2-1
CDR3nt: TGTGCCAGCAGCTTAGAAGCCTTCCCCTACAATGAGCAGTTCTTC
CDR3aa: CASSLEAFPYNEQFF

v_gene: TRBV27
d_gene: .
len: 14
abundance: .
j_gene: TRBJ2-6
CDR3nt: TGTGCCAGCAGTTTATTCTCTGGGGCCAACGTCCTGACTTTC
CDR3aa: CASSLFSGANVLTF

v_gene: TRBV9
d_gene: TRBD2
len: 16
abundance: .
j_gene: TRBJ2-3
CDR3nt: TGTGCCAGCAGCGTCCGGGGGGGCCAGGGCACAGATACGCAGTATTTT
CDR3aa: CASSVRGGQGTDTQYF

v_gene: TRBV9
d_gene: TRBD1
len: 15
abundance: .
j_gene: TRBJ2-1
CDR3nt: TGTGCCAGCAGCGTAGGAGGGGGACAGGCGAGCCGGCAGTTCTTC
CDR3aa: CASSVGGGQASRQFF

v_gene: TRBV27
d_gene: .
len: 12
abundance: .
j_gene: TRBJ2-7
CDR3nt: TGTGCCAGCAGTACCAGTCGGCGAGAGCAGTACTTC
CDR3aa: CASSTSRREQYF

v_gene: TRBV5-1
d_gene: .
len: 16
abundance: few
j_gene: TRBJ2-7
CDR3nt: TGCGCCAGCAGCTTGGTTACCGGGGGATACCCCTACGAGCAGTACTTC
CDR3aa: CASSLVTGGYPYEQYF

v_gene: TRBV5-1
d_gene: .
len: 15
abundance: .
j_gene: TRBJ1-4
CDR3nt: TGCGCCAGCAGCTCCGCCACGGGGGTGGGTGAAAAACTGTTTTTT
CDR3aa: CASSSATGVGEKLFF

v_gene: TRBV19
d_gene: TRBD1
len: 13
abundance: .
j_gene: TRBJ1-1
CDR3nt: TGTGCCAGTAGTATAGGGACAGGGACTGAAGCTTTCTTT
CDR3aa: CASSIGTGTEAFF

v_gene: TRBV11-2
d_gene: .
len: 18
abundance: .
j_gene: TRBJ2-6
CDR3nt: TGTGCCAGCAGCCCACTCCAGGGTGTCCTCTCTGGGGCCAACGTCCTGACTTTC
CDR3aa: CASSPLQGVLSGANVLTF

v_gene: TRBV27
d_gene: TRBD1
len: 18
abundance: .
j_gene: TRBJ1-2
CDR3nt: TGTGCCAGCAGACCCGATGGATGGGGGACAGGGGATGTCTATGGCTACACCTTC
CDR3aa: CASRPDGWGTGDVYGYTF